Sequencing of this TCR beta chain was carried out in a study of T-cell reconstitution after alpha-beta-depleted transplantation in children. This CDR3 has 18 amino acids. Per germline, CDR1 SGHRS and CDR2 YFSETQ. The V segment lost 2 bases and the J segment 4 bases; nucleotides outside the gene matches: 11. General observations from the study: A year had passed since transplant, and T-cell counts and diversity by then came mostly from newly produced T cells. About two months after transplant, alpha-beta T cells reportedly came from several hundred expanded graft clones.

This clonotype showed up many times. Antigen specificity is unknown. Using unique molecular identifiers, the investigators prepared the TCRbeta library. TCRdb called the PCR reads again in MiXCR, with one record for every CDR3 protein. The repertoire has approximately 32,000 distinct CDR3 sequences, under 8% of them found once; the top ten carry 25% to 30%. This TCR came from a child younger than two who had a stem cell transplant for acute myeloid leukemia, so the T cells may come from the graft donor. The sample here was peripheral blood, taken 60 days after TCRalphabeta/CD19-depleted stem cell transplant. The gene calls are TRBV5-1 and TRBJ2-3; 12 bases map to TRBD2. The CDR3 DNA is TGCGCCAGCAGCTTAGCTCAGACTAGCGGGAGTACGCCAGATACGCAGTATTTT. This sequence encodes CASSLAQTSGSTPDTQYF.